This T cell receptor (beta chain) was sequenced during a study of T cells after yellow fever vaccination. The CDR3 spans 13 residues. V lost 2 bases to trimming and J lost 5 bases, with 10 bases between them. Germline values: CDR1 SEHNR, CDR2 FQNEAQ (reference sequence). TCRdb re-called the 5' RACE reads with MiXCR, one entry per CDR3 protein. Here the sample spans tens of thousands of distinct CDR3 sequences, about 7.2% being singletons. The table lists this clonotype with a few counts. The source material was CD8+ T cells sorted from PBMCs, sampled 10 days after the first yellow fever vaccination. This receptor was obtained from a man younger than 30 who received the YFV17D yellow fever vaccine. The chain couples TRBV7-9 to TRBJ2-7; D gene uncertain. Written as DNA, the CDR3 is TGTGCCAGCAGCTTATCGGCTCGCCACGAGCAGTACTTC. Protein sequence: CASSLSARHEQYF.